This TCR beta chain was obtained from a study of radiotherapy plus CTLA-4 blockade in lung cancer. Whole-study context: Among enrolled patients, under 20% responded and roughly 28% achieved disease control.

Produced via immunoSEQ multiplex PCR; TCRdb's table is partial and in-frame only. The sample holds some 70,000 clones, around 83% seen once. About this clone itself: Its specificity is not known.

Regarding the study as a whole: Radiotherapy with ipilimumab was followed by blood expansion of tumor-derived clones.

The starting material was peripheral blood, obtained from a patient treated with radiotherapy plus ipilimumab. The origin of this receptor is a human donor with non-small cell lung cancer who had a partial response to radiotherapy plus ipilimumab.

CDR3 bases: TGTGCCAGCTCCTGGACTAGCGGGGGTAACAATGAGCAGTTCTTC. Protein sequence: CASSWTSGGNNEQFF. The chain has TRBV18 and TRBJ2-1, with 13 nucleotides matching TRBD2. Trimming removed 6 bases from V and 5 bases from J; junction bases left unmatched: 4. The CDR3 runs 15 residues. The germline V gene has CDR1 KGHSH and CDR2 LQKENI.